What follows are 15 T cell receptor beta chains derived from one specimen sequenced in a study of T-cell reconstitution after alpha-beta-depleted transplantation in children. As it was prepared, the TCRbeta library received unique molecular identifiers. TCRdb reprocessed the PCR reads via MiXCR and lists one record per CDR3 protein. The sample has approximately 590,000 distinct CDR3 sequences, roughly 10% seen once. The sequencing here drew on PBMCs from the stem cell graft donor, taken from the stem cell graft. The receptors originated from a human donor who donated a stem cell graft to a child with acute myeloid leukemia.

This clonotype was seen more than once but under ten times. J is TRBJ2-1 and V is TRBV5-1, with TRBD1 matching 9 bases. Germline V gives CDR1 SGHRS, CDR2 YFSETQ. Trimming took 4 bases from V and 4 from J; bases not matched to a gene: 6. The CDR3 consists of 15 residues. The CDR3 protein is CASSGTGQGYNEQFF. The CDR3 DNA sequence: TGCGCCAGCAGCGGGACAGGGCAAGGGTACAATGAGCAGTTCTTC. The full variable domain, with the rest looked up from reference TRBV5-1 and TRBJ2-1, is KAGVTQTPRYLIKTRGQQVTLSCSPISGHRSVSWYQQTPGQGLQFLFEYFSETQRNKGNFPGRFSGRQFSNSRSEMNVSTLELGDSALYLCASSGTGQGYNEQFFGPGTRLTVL.

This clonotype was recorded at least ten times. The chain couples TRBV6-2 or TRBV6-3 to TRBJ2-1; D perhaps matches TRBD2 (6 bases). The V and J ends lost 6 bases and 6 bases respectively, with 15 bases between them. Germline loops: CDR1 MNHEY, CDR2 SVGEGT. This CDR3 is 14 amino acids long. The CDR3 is CASSPIADSNEQFF. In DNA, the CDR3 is TGTGCCAGCAGCCCTATAGCGGACTCCAATGAGCAGTTCTTC.

This CDR3 reads CASSISGSPNEQYF. DNA for the CDR3: TGCGCCAGCAGCATTAGCGGGAGCCCGAACGAGCAGTACTTC. The rearrangement links TRBV5-1 to TRBJ2-7; 9 nucleotides agree with TRBD2. Germline V gene lookup returns CDR1 SGHRS and CDR2 YFSETQ. V shed 4 bases, J shed 5 bases, and the junction held 7 bases outside the gene matches. This CDR3 is built from 14 residues.

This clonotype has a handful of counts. CDR3 nucleotides: TGTGCCAGCAGTGAGGTCCCCCTTTCGGTTCAGTACTTC. This encodes CASSEVPLSVQYF. The chain carries TRBV2 and TRBJ2-4; D not certain. The CDR3 is made up of 13 amino acids. V lost 3 bases to trimming and J lost 11 bases, with 14 bases between them. The germline CDR1 and CDR2 sequences are SNHLY and FYNNEI.

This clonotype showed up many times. The CDR3 DNA follows: TGTGCCAGCAGCCCCATCCTAGGACGAGATACGCAGTATTTT. Its protein is CASSPILGRDTQYF. The chain uses TRBV7-9 and TRBJ2-3; D not resolved. CDR3 size: 14 residues. V was trimmed by 5 bases and J by 5 bases, leaving 14 bases between them. Per germline, CDR1 SEHNR and CDR2 FQNEAQ (reference sequence).

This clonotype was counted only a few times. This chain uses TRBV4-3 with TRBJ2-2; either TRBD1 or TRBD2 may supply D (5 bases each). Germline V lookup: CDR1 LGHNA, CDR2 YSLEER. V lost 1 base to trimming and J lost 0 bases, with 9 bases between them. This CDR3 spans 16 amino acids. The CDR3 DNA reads TGCGCCAGCAGCCAAGGGGGGACCACGAACACCGGGGAGCTGTTTTTT. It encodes CASSQGGTTNTGELFF.

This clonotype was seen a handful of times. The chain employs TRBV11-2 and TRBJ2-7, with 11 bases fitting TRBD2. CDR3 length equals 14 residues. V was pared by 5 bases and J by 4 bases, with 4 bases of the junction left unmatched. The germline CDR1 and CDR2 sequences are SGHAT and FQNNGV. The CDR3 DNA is TGTGCCAGCAGCCCGGGACTAGCGGAGTACGAGCAGTACTTC. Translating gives CASSPGLAEYEQYF.

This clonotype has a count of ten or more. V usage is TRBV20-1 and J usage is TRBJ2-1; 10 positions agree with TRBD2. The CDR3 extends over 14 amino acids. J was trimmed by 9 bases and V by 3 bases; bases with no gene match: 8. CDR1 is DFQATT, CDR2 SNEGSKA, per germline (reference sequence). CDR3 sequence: CSARPGLATLEQFF. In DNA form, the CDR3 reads TGCAGTGCTAGGCCGGGACTAGCGACCCTTGAGCAGTTCTTC.

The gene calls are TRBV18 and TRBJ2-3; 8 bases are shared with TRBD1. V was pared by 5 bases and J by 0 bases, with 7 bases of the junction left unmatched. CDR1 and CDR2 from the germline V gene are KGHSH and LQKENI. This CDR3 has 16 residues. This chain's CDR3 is CASSTRGQGSTDTQYF. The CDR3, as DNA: TGTGCCAGCTCAACCCGCGGACAGGGTAGCACAGATACGCAGTATTTT. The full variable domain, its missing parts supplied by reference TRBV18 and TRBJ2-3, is NAGVMQNPRHLVRRRGQEARLRCSPMKGHSHVYWYRQLPEEGLKFMVYLQKENIIDESGMPKERFSAEFPKEGPSILRIQQVVRGDSAAYFCASSTRGQGSTDTQYFGPGTRLTVL.

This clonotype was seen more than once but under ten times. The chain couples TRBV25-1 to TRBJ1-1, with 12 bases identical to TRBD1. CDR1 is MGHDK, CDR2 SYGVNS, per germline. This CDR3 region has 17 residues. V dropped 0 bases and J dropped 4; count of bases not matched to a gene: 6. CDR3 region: CASSEYIGTGGRTEAFF. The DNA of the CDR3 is TGTGCCAGCAGTGAATACATAGGGACAGGGGGCCGCACTGAAGCTTTCTTT. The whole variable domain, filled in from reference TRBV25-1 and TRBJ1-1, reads EADIYQTPRYLVIGTGKKITLECSQTMGHDKMYWYQQDPGMELHLIHYSYGVNSTEKGDLSSESTVSRIRTEHFPLTLESARPSHTSQYLCASSEYIGTGGRTEAFFGQGTRLTVV.

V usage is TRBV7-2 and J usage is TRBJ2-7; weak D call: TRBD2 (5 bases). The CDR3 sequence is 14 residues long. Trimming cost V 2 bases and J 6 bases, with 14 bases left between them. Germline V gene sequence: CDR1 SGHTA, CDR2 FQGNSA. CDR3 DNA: TGTGCCAGCAGCTTATTGGCGTCGGCGGGCGAGCAGTACTTC. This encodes CASSLLASAGEQYF.

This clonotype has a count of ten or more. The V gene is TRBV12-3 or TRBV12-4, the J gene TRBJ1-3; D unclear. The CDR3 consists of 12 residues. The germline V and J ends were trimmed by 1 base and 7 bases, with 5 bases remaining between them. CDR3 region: CASSLVGNTIYF. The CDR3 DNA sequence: TGTGCCAGCAGTTTAGTCGGGAACACCATATATTTT.

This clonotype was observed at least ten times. CDR3 DNA: TGTGCCAGCAAAGCTAATGAGCAGTTCTTC. Residues: CASKANEQFF. This chain joins TRBV6-6 and TRBJ2-1; unclear D gene. The V end was cut by 7 bases, the J end by 7 bases, with 5 bases between. There are 10 residues in the CDR3. The germline V gene has CDR1 MNHNY and CDR2 SVGAGI (reference sequence).

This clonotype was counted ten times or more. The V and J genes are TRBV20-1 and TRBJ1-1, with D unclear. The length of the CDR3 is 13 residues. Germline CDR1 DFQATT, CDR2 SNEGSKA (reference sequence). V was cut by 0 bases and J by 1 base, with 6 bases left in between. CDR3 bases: TGCAGTGCTAGAGACCACAAGAACACTGAAGCTTTCTTT. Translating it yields CSARDHKNTEAFF.

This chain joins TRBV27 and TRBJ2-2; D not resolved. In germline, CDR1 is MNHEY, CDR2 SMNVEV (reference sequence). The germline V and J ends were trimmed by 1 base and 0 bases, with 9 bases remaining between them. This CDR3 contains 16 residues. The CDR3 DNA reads TGTGCCAGCAGTTTATATTGGCGGTCGAACACCGGGGAGCTGTTTTTT. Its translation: CASSLYWRSNTGELFF.